This T cell receptor (beta chain) was retrieved from a study of T-cell memory formation after mild COVID-19. Study background: TCR clusters showed largely donor specificity. General study points: Clones that contracted clustered mainly in CM and EM if CD4+ and in EMRA if CD8+. Memory sampled before infection contained some responding clones, suggesting cross-reactive memory joined.

The CDR3 covers 15 residues. The ends were cut back, 1 base at V and 2 bases at J, with 11 bases in the middle. Germline V CDR1 and CDR2: LNHNV, YYDKDF (reference sequence). A remark on this clonotype: Its matching antigen is unknown.

The authors produced TCR alpha and TCR beta cDNA libraries with sample barcodes and UMIs by 5'RACE using constant-segment primers. TCRdb reanalysed the 5' RACE reads using MiXCR and keeps one entry per CDR3 protein. The sample lists fewer than 250,000 distinct CDR3 sequences, 27% seen once, with more than 9.5% in the top ten. The material sequenced was PBMCs or a T cell subset sorted from them (not recorded which). V is TRBV15 and J is TRBJ2-5; D might be TRBD1 or TRBD2, each matching 5 bases. The TCR sequence derives from an adult woman who had mild COVID-19 (a few samples of this study predate the infection). Cell type and time point are not known. CDR3: CATSRAWGSQETQYF. The CDR3 coding sequence is TGTGCCACCAGCAGAGCGTGGGGGTCACAAGAGACCCAGTACTTC.